A single sample is the source of the 10 T cell receptor beta chains below, sequenced in a study of cytomegalovirus exposure and HLA in healthy donors. The table came from immunoSEQ multiplex PCR; TCRdb's copy has only in-frame clones and leaves some out. Of roughly 60,000 clones listed, roughly 94% are singletons. Sequenced sample: PBMCs. The receptors originated from a woman aged 18 to 35 in good health and CMV-seronegative.

The chain has TRBV6-5 and TRBJ2-7; the D gene is possibly TRBD2 (6 bases). V was pared by 6 bases and J by 0 bases, with 12 bases between. The CDR3 runs 14 residues. Germline CDR1 MNHEY, CDR2 SVGAGI. The CDR3 loop is CASRWDGSSYEQYF. In nucleotides, the CDR3 is TGTGCCAGCAGGTGGGACGGGAGCTCCTACGAGCAGTACTTC.

The J gene is TRBJ1-1, the V gene TRBV27, with TRBD1 matching 9 bases. This CDR3 has 13 residues. CDR1 and CDR2 (germline): MNHEY, SMNVEV (reference sequence). Losses at the gene ends were 6 bases for V and 1 base for J; bases not matched to a gene: 0. The CDR3 DNA reads as TGTGCCAGCAGGGGACAGGGGAACACTGAAGCTTTCTTT. This gives the protein CASRGQGNTEAFF.

The chain carries TRBV6-1 and TRBJ1-5, with 8 bases matching TRBD1. The germline gives CDR1 MNHNS, CDR2 SASEGT. CDR3 length: 15 amino acids. J gave up 9 bases and V 5 bases, and 12 bases lay outside the gene matches. CDR3 loop: CASSLGTGGGLPQHF. CDR3 DNA: TGTGCCAGCAGTCTAGGGACAGGCGGGGGACTGCCCCAGCATTTT.

The V gene is TRBV5-8, the J gene TRBJ2-7, with TRBD2 matching over 7 bases. CDR3 length equals 16 residues. Germline CDR1 SGHTS, CDR2 YDEGEE. V dropped 2 bases and J dropped 0; count of bases not matched to a gene: 8. CDR3 region: CASSFLGGRDSYEQYF. Written as DNA, the CDR3 is TGTGCCAGCAGCTTCCTTGGGGGGAGGGACTCCTACGAGCAGTACTTC.

The rearrangement links TRBV6-1 to TRBJ2-5, with a weak D call TRBD2 (5 bases). The CDR3 runs 13 residues. Looked up from germline, CDR1 is MNHNS and CDR2 is SASEGT. The V end was cut by 5 bases, the J end by 4 bases, with 11 bases between. CDR3 DNA sequence: TGTGCCAGCAGTCGACTACCCACAGAGACCCAGTACTTC. Amino acid sequence: CASSRLPTETQYF.

This clone was detected only once. The gene calls are TRBV2 and TRBJ1-5; D ambiguous. This CDR3 is 12 amino acids long. Germline lookup yields CDR1 SNHLY and CDR2 FYNNEI. V dropped 6 bases and J dropped 9 bases, with 12 bases sitting between them. CDR3 DNA sequence: TGTGCCAGCAGCCAGGACTTGTGGCCCCAGCATTTT. This translates into CASSQDLWPQHF.

This chain uses TRBV5-1 with TRBJ2-4; a weak D match, TRBD2 (6 bases). CDR3 length: 17 amino acids. The V and J ends lost 1 base and 0 bases respectively, with 14 bases between them. Germline-derived CDR1 and CDR2 are SGHRS and YFSETQ. The chain's CDR3 is CASSLNFGTLAKNIQYF. In DNA form, the CDR3 reads TGCGCCAGCAGCTTGAATTTTGGGACTCTAGCCAAAAACATTCAGTACTTC.

This sequence joins TRBV29-1 and TRBJ2-3, with 12 bases aligning to TRBD2. The V and J ends lost 7 bases and 1 base, in that order; junction bases with no gene match: 6. Germline values: CDR1 SQVTM, CDR2 ANQGSEA. This CDR3 region has 15 residues. The CDR3: CSADSSGGGTDTQYF. In DNA form, the CDR3 reads TGCAGCGCTGACTCTAGCGGGGGGGGCACAGATACGCAGTATTTT.

This clone was counted between two and nine times. CDR3 nucleotide sequence: TGTGCCAGCAGTACCAGAAACTATGGCTACACCTTC. Protein product: CASSTRNYGYTF. The chain couples TRBV2 to TRBJ1-2, with unresolved D. The CDR3 covers 12 residues. Germline lookup yields CDR1 SNHLY and CDR2 FYNNEI. V lost 5 bases and J 2 bases, leaving 6 bases between the germline ends.

The chain is built from TRBV6-5 and TRBJ2-7; TRBD1 matches 7 bases. The CDR3 has 15 amino acids. Germline assignment: CDR1 MNHEY and CDR2 SVGAGI. Germline trimming cut 4 bases from V and 2 bases from J; bases unmatched to any gene: 8. In DNA form, the CDR3 reads TGTGCCAGCAGTTCCTCGGACAGGACCACCTACGAGCAGTACTTC. Amino acids: CASSSSDRTTYEQYF.